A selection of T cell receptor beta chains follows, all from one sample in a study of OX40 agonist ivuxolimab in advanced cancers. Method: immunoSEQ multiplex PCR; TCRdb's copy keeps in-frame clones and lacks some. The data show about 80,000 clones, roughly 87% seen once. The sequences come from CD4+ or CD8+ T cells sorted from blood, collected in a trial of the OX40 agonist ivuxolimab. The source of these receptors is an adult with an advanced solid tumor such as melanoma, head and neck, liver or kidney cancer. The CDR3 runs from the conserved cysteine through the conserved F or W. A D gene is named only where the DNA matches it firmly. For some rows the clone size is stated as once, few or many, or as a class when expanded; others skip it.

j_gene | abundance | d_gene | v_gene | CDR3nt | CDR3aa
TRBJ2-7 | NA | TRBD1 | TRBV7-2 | TGTGCCAGCAGCATAGGGGGCATATCGTACGAGCAGTACTTC | CASSIGGISYEQYF
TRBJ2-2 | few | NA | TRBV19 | TGTGCCAGTAGTGCGTATGCCGGGGAGCTGTTTTTT | CASSAYAGELFF
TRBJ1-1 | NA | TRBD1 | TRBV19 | TGTGCCAGTACTCTGGACAGGGGTACTGAAGCTTTCTTT | CASTLDRGTEAFF
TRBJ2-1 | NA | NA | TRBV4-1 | TGCGCCAGCAGCCAGGGGACGACATACAATGAGCAGTTCTTC | CASSQGTTYNEQFF
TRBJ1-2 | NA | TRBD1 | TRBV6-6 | TGTGCCAGCAGTTACAGCGTCAGGGGGCAGGAAGGCTACACCTTC | CASSYSVRGQEGYTF
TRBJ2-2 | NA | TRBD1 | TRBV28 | TGTGCCAGCAGGTCCCGGGACAGGGAGACTACCGGGGAGCTGTTTTTT | CASRSRDRETTGELFF
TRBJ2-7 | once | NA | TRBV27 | TGTGCCAGCAGTTTATTGGCACCTCGAAACGAGCAGTACTTC | CASSLLAPRNEQYF
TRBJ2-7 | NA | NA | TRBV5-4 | TGTGCCAGCAGCTTGGGGGGTGCTAGCTTCCGTCCTCTCGAGCAGTACTTC | CASSLGGASFRPLEQYF
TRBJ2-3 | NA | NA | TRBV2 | TGTGCCAGCAGTGAAGTAGTAGACGCAGATACGCAGTATTTT | CASSEVVDADTQYF
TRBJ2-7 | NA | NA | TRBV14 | TGTGCCAGCAGCCTGGTTCAGGGTTACGAGCAGTACTTC | CASSLVQGYEQYF
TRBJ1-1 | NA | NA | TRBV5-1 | TGCGCCAGCAGCTTGGCGTCCGGCACTGAAGCTTTCTTT | CASSLASGTEAFF
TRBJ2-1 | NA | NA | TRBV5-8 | TGTGCCAGCAGCTTAAAGCGGAAGAGCTCCTACAATGAGCAGTTCTTC | CASSLKRKSSYNEQFF
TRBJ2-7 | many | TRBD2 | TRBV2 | TGTGCCAGCAGCCCTCCTAGCGGGGCCTACGAGCAGTACTTC | CASSPPSGAYEQYF
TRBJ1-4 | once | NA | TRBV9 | TGTGCCAGCAGGTTGAGGGACTCCGGTTGGGGTAATGAAAAACTGTTTTTT | CASRLRDSGWGNEKLFF
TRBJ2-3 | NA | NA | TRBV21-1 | TGTGCCAGCAGCAAAGCGCGGGGGACTTACCCTCAATGGGGAGATACGCAGTATTTT | CASSKARGTYPQWGDTQYF
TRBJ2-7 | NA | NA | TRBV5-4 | TGTGCCAGCAGCCGCTACGAGCAGTACTTC | CASSRYEQYF
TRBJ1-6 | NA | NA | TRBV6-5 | TGTGCCAGCAGTAAAAGGACGAATTCACCCCTCCACTTT | CASSKRTNSPLHF
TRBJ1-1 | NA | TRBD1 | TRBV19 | TGTGCCAGTAGTATGGGACAGCTTATGAACACTGAAGCTTTCTTT | CASSMGQLMNTEAFF
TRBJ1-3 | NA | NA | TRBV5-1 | TGCGCCAGCAGCTTGGGGGGGTCAGTCTCTGGAAACACCATATATTTT | CASSLGGSVSGNTIYF
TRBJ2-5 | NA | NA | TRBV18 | TGTGCCAGCTCACGCGGTCAAGAGACCCAGTACTTC | CASSRGQETQYF
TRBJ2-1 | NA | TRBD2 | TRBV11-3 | TGTGCCAGCAGCTTTGATCTAAGCGGGGCCCGGGATGAGCAGTTCTTC | CASSFDLSGARDEQFF
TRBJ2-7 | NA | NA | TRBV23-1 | TGCGCCAGCAGTCCCCAGACCGGGTCCCCCCCATCCTACGAGCAGTACTTC | CASSPQTGSPPSYEQYF
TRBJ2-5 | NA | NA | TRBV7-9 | TGTGCCAGCAGCTTACCTGAGACCCAGTACTTC | CASSLPETQYF